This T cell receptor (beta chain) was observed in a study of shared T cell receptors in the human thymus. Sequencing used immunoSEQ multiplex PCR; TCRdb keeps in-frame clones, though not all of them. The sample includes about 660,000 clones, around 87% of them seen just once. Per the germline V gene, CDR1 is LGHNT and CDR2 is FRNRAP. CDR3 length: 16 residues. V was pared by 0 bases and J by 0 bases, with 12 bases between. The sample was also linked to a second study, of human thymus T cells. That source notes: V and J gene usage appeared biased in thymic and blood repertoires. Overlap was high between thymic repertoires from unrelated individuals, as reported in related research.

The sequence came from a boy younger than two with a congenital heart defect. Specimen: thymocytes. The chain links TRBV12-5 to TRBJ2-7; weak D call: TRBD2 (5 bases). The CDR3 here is CASGLVRLGVSYEQYF. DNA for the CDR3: TGTGCTAGTGGTTTGGTACGTTTGGGAGTCTCCTACGAGCAGTACTTC. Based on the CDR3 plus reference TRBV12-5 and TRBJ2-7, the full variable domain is DARVTQTPRHKVTEMGQEVTMRCQPILGHNTVFWYRQTMMQGLELLAYFRNRAPLDDSGMPKDRFSAEMPDATLATLKIQPSEPRDSAVYFCASGLVRLGVSYEQYFGPGTRLTVT.